This TCR beta chain was documented in a study of neurological immune-mediated disorders. This clonotype came up a few times. The making of cDNA relied on 5'RACE with 10-nucleotide random UMIs. MiXCR, applied by TCRdb to the 5' RACE reads, yields one record per CDR3 protein. The sample includes more than 20,000 distinct CDR3 sequences, 13% of them seen just once. Time point in this sample: technical triplicate 1. There were roughly 1 million CD4+ or CD8+ T cells used in the sorted libraries. The CDR3 is 15 residues long. CDR1 and CDR2 from the germline V gene are MNHNY and SVGAGI (reference sequence). V lost 0 bases to trimming and J lost 1 base; unmatched junction nucleotides: 2.

The chain has TRBV6-6 and TRBJ1-2; 7 bases fit TRBD1. The sequenced sample was CD4+ T cells from blood. The TCR was taken from a female donor with HTLV-1-associated myelopathy (HAM/TSP). CDR3 sequence: CASSYSGTDNYGYTF. The CDR3 bases are TGTGCCAGCAGTTACTCCGGGACAGATAACTATGGCTACACCTTC.